This T cell receptor beta chain was profiled in a study of OX40 agonist ivuxolimab in advanced cancers. CDR1 is LNHDA, CDR2 SQIVND, per germline (reference sequence). The trim removed 4 bases at V and 3 bases at J, leaving 7 bases unmatched. The CDR3 contains 16 residues. This clone occurred a few times. The table came from immunoSEQ multiplex PCR; TCRdb's copy has only in-frame clones and leaves some out. The repertoire holds around 79,000 clones, with 86% as singletons. This TCR was sampled from an adult with an advanced solid tumor such as melanoma, head and neck, liver or kidney cancer. The starting material was CD4+ or CD8+ T cells sorted from blood, obtained in a trial of the OX40 agonist ivuxolimab. The chain combines TRBV19 with TRBJ1-3, with 9 bases identical to TRBD1. The CDR3 DNA sequence: TGTGCCAGTAGTAAAACCGGACAGGGGAGTGGAAACACCATATATTTT. As protein: CASSKTGQGSGNTIYF.